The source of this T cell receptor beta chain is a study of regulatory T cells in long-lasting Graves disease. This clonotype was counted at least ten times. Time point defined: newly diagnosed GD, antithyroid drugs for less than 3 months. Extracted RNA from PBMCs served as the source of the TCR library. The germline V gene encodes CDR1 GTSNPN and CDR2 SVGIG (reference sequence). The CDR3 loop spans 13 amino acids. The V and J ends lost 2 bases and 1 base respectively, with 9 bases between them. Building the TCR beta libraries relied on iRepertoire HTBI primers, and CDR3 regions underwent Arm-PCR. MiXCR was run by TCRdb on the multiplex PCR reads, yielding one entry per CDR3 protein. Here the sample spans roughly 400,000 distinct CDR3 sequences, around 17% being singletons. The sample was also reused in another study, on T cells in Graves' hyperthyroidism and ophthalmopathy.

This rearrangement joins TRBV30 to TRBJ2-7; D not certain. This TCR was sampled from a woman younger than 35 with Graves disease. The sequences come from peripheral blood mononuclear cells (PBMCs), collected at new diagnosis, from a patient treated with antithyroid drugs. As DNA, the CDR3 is TGTGCCTGGAGTCTAGAGATATCCTACGAGCAGTACTTC. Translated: CAWSLEISYEQYF.